This T cell receptor beta chain was retrieved from a study of beta chain features in type 1 diabetes. This clone occurred many times. Its specificity is unknown. General study points: Researchers report that Type 1 diabetes patients had moderately but significantly shorter TCRB CDR3s across all four CD4+ subsets.

The sequenced template was cDNA made from the entire isolated RNA. The protocol was immunoSEQ multiplex PCR, while the TCRdb copy is restricted to in-frame clones and leaves out a portion. The sample holds 300,000 to 350,000 clones, roughly 9% seen once. Trimming at V came to 1 base and at J to 7 bases, leaving 0 bases not matched to a gene. The CDR3 loop spans 13 amino acids. The germline gives CDR1 SGHAT, CDR2 FQNNGV. The sequenced sample was central memory CD4+ T cells from blood. V gene TRBV11-2 combines with J gene TRBJ2-4; TRBD1 matches at 8 bases. This receptor was taken from a man aged 25 to 45 with type 1 diabetes. CDR3 protein: CASSLAGGNIQYF. The CDR3 nucleotides read TGTGCCAGCAGCTTAGCAGGGGGCAACATTCAGTACTTC.